The TCR beta chain described here comes from a study of T-cell reconstitution after alpha-beta-depleted transplantation in children listed by TCRdb under 2016. Broadly, across the study: T-cell immune reconstitution after TCRalphabeta/CD19-depleted allogeneic hematopoietic cell transplantation in children was quantitatively tracked in the study by means of TCR repertoire profiling. The paper as a whole reports these results and caveats: The frequencies of hyperexpanded clones fell over the following months, and after one year, T-cell counts and TCRbeta diversity were mostly attributed to newly produced T cells. The apparently early alphabetaT-cell count recovery about two months after transplant was reportedly dependent on only several hundred rapidly expanded clones derived from non-depleted graft cells. The high TCRbeta diversity at day 60 in some patients was ascribed to recipient T cells and intrathymic progenitors that had survived conditioning.

There are a few counts of this clonotype. The antigen it binds to is not known. Base qualities are not recorded, but no much larger clone differs from it by a single base. Including cysteine and phenylalanine, the CDR3 has 18 amino acids. Only the CDR3 DNA stays, 54 bases, in frame from base 1. According to the germline V gene, CDR1 reads SGHRS and CDR2 reads YFSETQ. Trimming leaves V shorter by 3 bases and J shorter by 0 bases, with the junction holding 7 bases beyond the gene matches. Libraries were prepared through PCR. The sequencer listed for this sample is Illumina HiSeq 2500. Molecular barcoding was employed in the preparation of TCR libraries, with unique molecular identifiers being used to normalize TCRbeta repertoire quantification. TCRdb handled the public reads itself, with Q25 trimming in fastp and clone calling in MiXCR, and kept productive beta chains. Records with the same CDR3 protein are collapsed into one entry carrying the most frequent genes and DNA. This sample holds about 420,000 distinct CDR3 sequences; 15% to 20% were observed only once. The top ten clonotypes cover under 30% of the sample.

What this sample's treatment or condition label stands for: allogeneic hematopoietic cell transplantation with graft depleted of TCRalphabeta T cells and CD19 B cells. Transplant recipients were children who received TCRalphabeta/CD19-depleted allogeneic hematopoietic cell grafts. Recombination linked TRBV5-1 to TRBJ2-3, and 13 junction bases match TRBD2. The receptor was isolated from a boy under three years old who had a stem cell transplant for Wiskott-Aldrich syndrome, so the T cells may come from the graft donor. The specimen was PBMCs, mostly from graft donor cells, collected 360 days after TCRalphabeta/CD19-depleted stem cell transplant. CDR3 sequence: CASSWRTSGGASTDTQYF. The DNA sequence is as follows: TGCGCCAGCAGCTGGAGGACTAGCGGGGGAGCTAGCACAGATACGCAGTATTTT.